This TCR beta chain was captured by sequencing in a study of blood T cell repertoires in COVID-19. Study information: Specimens from acute and convalescent COVID-19 originated in the United States, Italy and Spain. T cells, B-cell-depleted T cells, or PBMCs supplied cDNA or gDNA.

Clones were read by immunoSEQ multiplex PCR, and TCRdb kept only the in-frame ones, dropping some. In the table there are 250,000 or so clones, around 90% of which are singletons. The CDR3 sequence is 15 residues long. V was clipped by 2 bases and J by 1 base; unmatched bases: 3. CDR1 is MDHEN and CDR2 is SYDVKM in the germline V gene. The TCR sequence derives from a young man with active or convalescent COVID-19. This chain uses TRBV28 with TRBJ2-3; 7 nucleotides agree with TRBD1. The material sequenced was peripheral blood. The CDR3 DNA is TGTGCCAGCAGTTTAAACGGACAGGGCACAGATACGCAGTATTTT. This translates into CASSLNGQGTDTQYF.